This passage covers 4 T cell receptor beta chains from one sample sequenced in a study of identical twins (dated by TCRdb to the mid-2010s). Receptor libraries were prepared by 5' RACE. Instrument on record: Illumina HiSeq 2000. TCRdb cleaned the public reads at Q25 with fastp, built clones with MiXCR and kept in-frame beta chains. Each CDR3 protein appears once, grouped with its most common genes and DNA. The sample table contains about 520,000 distinct CDR3 sequences; only one count was recorded for around 20% of them. About 0.91% of the sample rests with the top ten. These same records also appear under a second study, on T cells expressing NK-cell markers.

Sample: CD4+ T cells sorted from blood. The source is a woman aged 18-29 years in good health.

The V call is TRBV5-5, the J call TRBJ1-4; D remains ambiguous. V was clipped by 2 bases and J by 7 bases, with 9 bases between them. This CDR3 spans 13 amino acids. Germline CDR1 SGHKS, CDR2 YYEKEE (reference sequence). The CDR3 nucleotides are TGTGCCAGCAGCTTTGGAGGGAGTGAAAAACTGTTTTTT. It encodes CASSFGGSEKLFF.

This clonotype appeared a few times. CDR3 protein: CASSYSASSGRETQYF. In DNA, the CDR3 is TGTGCCAGCAGTTACTCAGCCAGCAGCGGGAGAGAGACCCAGTACTTC. This sequence joins TRBV6-5 and TRBJ2-5, with 8 bases matching TRBD2. The CDR3 has 16 amino acids. The J segment lost 4 bases and the V segment lost 0 bases, leaving 7 bases of the junction unmatched. The V gene's germline CDR1 is MNHEY and CDR2 SVGAGI.

The chain uses TRBV20-1 and TRBJ1-2; the match to TRBD1 covers 7 bases. The germline V gene encodes CDR1 DFQATT and CDR2 SNEGSKA (reference sequence). This CDR3 is 13 amino acids long. The J segment lost 4 bases and the V segment lost 4 bases, leaving 6 bases of the junction unmatched. CDR3 sequence reads: CSATTAGGYGYTF. For the CDR3, the DNA is TGCAGTGCTACGACGGCAGGGGGCTATGGCTACACCTTC.

The CDR3 DNA sequence: TGCAGTGGGGCCTTGAACTACGAGCAGTACTTC. Translating gives CSGALNYEQYF. V gene TRBV20-1 combines with J gene TRBJ2-7; no clear D. Germline lookup yields CDR1 DFQATT and CDR2 SNEGSKA (reference sequence). This CDR3 has 11 amino acids. V gave up 7 bases and J gave up 3 bases, with 10 bases separating them.